This note documents a single TCR beta chain sequence. What it binds is unknown. Trimming took 7 bases from V and 4 from J; bases not matched to a gene: 11. In germline, CDR1 is LNHDA, CDR2 SQIVND (reference sequence). The CDR3 sequence is 15 residues long. These data come from a study of cytomegalovirus exposure and HLA in healthy donors. About the research overall: The same platform was used for the 130 or so validation repertoires and the roughly 730 first-cohort repertoires, a later analysis reported. Study-level points and caveats: The study recorded 160 or so TCR beta chains that were cytomegalovirus-associated. In vitro confirmation showed three CMV-associated chains to be CMV antigen specific.

Generated by immunoSEQ multiplex PCR, the TCRdb table keeps only in-frame clones and is missing some. This table holds over 110,000 clones, 70% to 90% found once. Sequencing input: PBMCs. This clonotype was obtained from a man between 18 and 35 years old in good health and CMV-seropositive. This chain connects TRBV19 to TRBJ1-2; TRBD1 aligns across 8 bases. The CDR3 nucleotides read TGTGCCAGTAAGTCGGGGGACAGGCTCACCTATGGCTACACCTTC. Translating it yields CASKSGDRLTYGYTF.